This TCR beta chain was found in a study of CD8+ T cells in alopecia areata. On the study more broadly: For the treated group, dosing was oral tofacitinib at 5 to 10 mg twice daily. Tofacitinib administration persisted for 6 to 18 months, succeeded by 6 months off drug.

As part of sample collection, lesional scalp punch biopsies and peripheral blood were taken from alopecia areata patients. As the sequencing template, cDNA was produced by extracting RNA and reverse transcribing it. The data were produced by immunoSEQ multiplex PCR, yet TCRdb's version contains in-frame clones alone and is incomplete. The data contain some 170,000 clones, less than 80% of them singletons. The receptor was derived from a human donor with alopecia areata. Source: CD8+ T cells sorted from blood, taken at week 0.

The CDR3 protein is CSVWGSDTEAFF. The CDR3 DNA reads TGCAGCGTTTGGGGATCAGACACTGAAGCTTTCTTT. The chain joins TRBV29-1 to TRBJ1-1, with D hard to call. Germline lookup yields CDR1 SQVTM and CDR2 ANQGSEA. V gave up 5 bases and J gave up 3 bases, with 10 bases separating them. The CDR3 consists of 12 residues.